The present entry profiles one T cell receptor (beta chain) with its context. What it recognizes is unknown. The V gene's germline CDR1 is SGHRS and CDR2 YFSETQ. This CDR3 has 17 amino acids. The V gene end was trimmed by 4 bases and the J gene end by 0 bases; junction bases not matched to a gene: 11. All patients reached thyroid surgery having received no treatment beforehand. In the source study's methods: For papillary thyroid cancer, a distant-metastasis classifier was constructed from CDR3 differences observed across clinicopathological groups. TCRdb redid the clone calls on the PCR reads using MiXCR. TCRdb's processing, not the authors' own work, is the source of the V and J calls. In the table there are approximately 35,000 clones, 9.5% to 14% of which are singletons. This specimen comes from a study of metastatic and nonmetastatic thyroid tumors. Study findings and constraints: As reported, TCR beta diversity in blood and tumor was significantly higher in malignant thyroid tumors than in benign nodules.

The J gene is TRBJ2-3, the V gene TRBV5-1, with TRBD2 identical over 7 bases. Sequenced sample: blood. The TCR sequence derives from a female donor with papillary thyroid cancer or a benign thyroid nodule (not recorded which). Some clones in this sample may be carry-over from other donors' samples. CDR3 region: CASSLRPNSGSTDTQYF. CDR3 in DNA: TGCGCCAGCAGCCTCAGACCCAATAGCGGGAGCACAGATACGCAGTATTTT.